Following are 32 T cell receptor beta chains from one sample sequenced in a study of cytomegalovirus exposure and HLA in healthy donors. The study ran its PCR with 60 Vbeta and 13 Jbeta primers. Sequencing used immunoSEQ multiplex PCR; TCRdb keeps in-frame clones, though not all of them. The sample consists of about 110,000 clones, roughly 78% of them appearing once. Material for sequencing was PBMCs. Receptors originate from a middle-aged woman in good health and CMV-seronegative.

The chain uses TRBV28 and TRBJ2-7, with a possible D match to TRBD2 (7 bases). The CDR3 has 13 amino acids. Trimming took off 5 bases at V and 7 bases at J, with 15 bases between the two ends. Germline V gene lookup returns CDR1 MDHEN and CDR2 SYDVKM. In DNA, the CDR3 is TGTGCCAGCAGTCCCACGGGGGGCTGGGAGCAGTACTTC. It yields the protein CASSPTGGWEQYF.

This clone was counted a few times. V is TRBV7-2 and J is TRBJ1-3; 7 bases agree with TRBD1. J gave up 1 base and V 6 bases, and 9 bases lay outside the gene matches. CDR1 and CDR2 from the germline V gene are SGHTA and FQGNSA. There are 16 residues in the CDR3. The CDR3 DNA sequence: TGTGCCAGCAGTTTCCTGGTCAGGGGGTCTGGAAACACCATATATTTT. Protein sequence: CASSFLVRGSGNTIYF.

This chain links TRBV27 with TRBJ1-2; no clear D gene. The CDR3 extends over 15 amino acids. Germline V gene data show CDR1 as MNHEY and CDR2 as SMNVEV (reference sequence). The V end was cut by 2 bases, the J end by 8 bases, with 18 bases between. CDR3 bases: TGTGCCAGCAGTTTACTCGGAGGCAGCCGTAGAGGCTACACCTTC. It translates to CASSLLGGSRRGYTF.

This chain uses TRBV25-1 with TRBJ2-3; D is unresolved. The CDR3 runs 14 residues. The germline V gene encodes CDR1 MGHDK and CDR2 SYGVNS. The V end was cut by 1 base, the J end by 2 bases, with 7 bases between. As DNA, the CDR3 is TGTGCCAGCAGTGAATGGCAGATCACAGATACGCAGTATTTT. This encodes CASSEWQITDTQYF. Full variable domain (outside the CDR3, taken from reference TRBV25-1 and TRBJ2-3): EADIYQTPRYLVIGTGKKITLECSQTMGHDKMYWYQQDPGMELHLIHYSYGVNSTEKGDLSSESTVSRIRTEHFPLTLESARPSHTSQYLCASSEWQITDTQYFGPGTRLTVL.

V and J are TRBV29-1 and TRBJ1-1, with 9 bases matching TRBD1. The CDR3 extends over 14 amino acids. Unmatched junction bases numbered 6, after V lost 6 bases and J lost 1 base. Germline CDR1 SQVTM, CDR2 ANQGSEA. This CDR3 reads CSVTGGRRNTEAFF. The CDR3 nucleotides are TGCAGCGTCACAGGGGGCCGTAGGAACACTGAAGCTTTCTTT.

The gene calls are TRBV5-1 and TRBJ2-7; 7 bases are shared with TRBD1. Germline V gene lookup returns CDR1 SGHRS and CDR2 YFSETQ. This CDR3 is 19 amino acids long. V trimming: 0 bases; J trimming: 0 bases; junction bases outside the gene matches: 15. CDR3: CASSLDPPTGLYLSYEQYF. CDR3 coding DNA: TGCGCCAGCAGCTTGGACCCCCCGACAGGGCTCTACCTCTCCTACGAGCAGTACTTC.

J is TRBJ1-2 and V is TRBV29-1; 10 bases are a match to TRBD1. The germline CDR1 and CDR2 sequences are SQVTM and ANQGSEA. There are 12 residues in the CDR3. Losses at the gene ends were 7 bases for V and 6 bases for J; bases not matched to a gene: 5. CDR3 DNA: TGCAGCGGTTGGGACAGGGGTAATGGCTACACCTTC. This encodes CSGWDRGNGYTF.

A note on this clone: The junction does not match germline at one end; this may be a read error. The rearrangement joins TRBV7-9 to TRBJ2-1; 8 nucleotides align to TRBD1. Germline assignment: CDR1 SEHNR and CDR2 FQNEAQ (reference sequence). The CDR3 is 17 residues long. As DNA, the CDR3 is TGTTCCAGCAGCTTTGGGCCCGGACAGGGCTCCTACAATGAGCAGTTCTTC. This translates into CSSSFGPGQGSYNEQFF.

In nucleotides, the CDR3 is TGTGCCAGCAGCTCCGACAGGGCGACTGAAGCTTTCTTT. Amino acid sequence: CASSSDRATEAFF. The gene calls are TRBV28 and TRBJ1-1; 7 bases match TRBD1. Germline V gene lookup returns CDR1 MDHEN and CDR2 SYDVKM. The CDR3 consists of 13 residues. Losses at the gene ends were 6 bases for V and 5 bases for J; bases not matched to a gene: 6.

V is TRBV7-9 and J is TRBJ1-1, with D hard to call. Trimming took 2 bases from V and 6 from J, leaving 10 bases between them. Germline CDR1 is SEHNR and CDR2 is FQNEAQ (reference sequence). This CDR3 region has 13 residues. CDR3 nucleotides: TGTGCCAGCAGCTTAATTCAGGTCCCTGAAGCTTTCTTT. Translating it yields CASSLIQVPEAFF. The full variable domain, in which reference TRBV7-9 and TRBJ1-1 provide the parts outside the CDR3, is DTGVSQNPRHKITKRGQNVTFRCDPISEHNRLYWYRQTLGQGPEFLTYFQNEAQLEKSRLLSDRFSAERPKGSFSTLEIQRTEQGDSAMYLCASSLIQVPEAFFGQGTRLTVV.

The chain employs TRBV6-5 and TRBJ2-5; the match to TRBD2 covers 7 bases. V lost 4 bases and J lost 9; bases outside the gene matches: 5. The CDR3 has 12 amino acids. In germline, CDR1 is MNHEY, CDR2 SVGAGI. The CDR3 protein is CASSLSSGAQYF. The DNA of the CDR3 is TGTGCCAGCAGTTTGTCAAGCGGGGCCCAGTACTTC.

This clone was observed once. This chain joins TRBV7-8 and TRBJ2-1; 7 bases agree with TRBD2. V shed 6 bases and J 1 base; nucleotides not matched to a gene: 21. The CDR3 has 20 amino acids. Germline CDR1 and CDR2: SGHVS and FQNEAQ. CDR3 sequence reads: CASSFWLGGGPDLSYNEQFF. In DNA form, the CDR3 reads TGTGCCAGCAGTTTTTGGCTTGGGGGAGGGCCTGACCTTTCCTACAATGAGCAGTTCTTC.

J is TRBJ1-2 and V is TRBV11-2; D unclear. The germline gives CDR1 SGHAT, CDR2 FQNNGV. Deletions cut 4 bases from V and 1 base from J, with 4 bases between. CDR3 length equals 12 residues. The CDR3: CASSSLNYGYTF. The CDR3 DNA reads TGTGCCAGCAGCTCACTTAACTATGGCTACACCTTC.

The CDR3 loop reads CASSVNTQGRAFF. In DNA form, the CDR3 reads TGTGCCAGCAGCGTGAACACACAGGGTAGAGCTTTCTTT. V gene TRBV9 combines with J gene TRBJ1-1, with D possibly TRBD1 on 6 matching bases. The CDR3 covers 13 residues. V was clipped by 2 bases and J by 10 bases, with 15 bases between them. CDR1 and CDR2 (germline): SGDLS, YYNGEE.

Written as DNA, the CDR3 is TGCGCCAGCAGCTTGGGGGACAGGGAGGTTCAGCCCCAGCATTTT. This codes for CASSLGDREVQPQHF. The genes are TRBV5-1 and TRBJ1-5; TRBD1 matches 9 bases. The CDR3 length is 15 residues. Germline V lookup: CDR1 SGHRS, CDR2 YFSETQ. V gave up 0 bases and J gave up 6 bases; unmatched junction bases: 4.

Only one count was recorded for this clone. This chain links TRBV6-1 with TRBJ1-1, with TRBD1 matching over 8 bases. The ends lost 5 bases at V and 4 bases at J; junction bases unmatched: 3. The CDR3 is 13 residues long. Germline V gene sequence: CDR1 MNHNS, CDR2 SASEGT. CDR3 DNA sequence: TGTGCCAGCAGTTCGACAGGGGCCACTGAAGCTTTCTTT. The encoded protein is CASSSTGATEAFF.

This sequence joins TRBV18 and TRBJ2-7, with 7 positions matching TRBD1. The CDR3 loop spans 14 amino acids. Trimming at V came to 2 bases and at J to 4 bases, leaving 5 bases not matched to a gene. CDR1 is KGHSH, CDR2 LQKENI, per germline. The CDR3 coding sequence is TGTGCCAGCTCACCAGGGACAGCGTCTTACGAGCAGTACTTC. This sequence encodes CASSPGTASYEQYF.

Written as DNA, the CDR3 is TGTGCCAGCAGCCGAACAGGGGCGGGTTTTCGGGAGACCCAGTACTTC. Protein sequence: CASSRTGAGFRETQYF. The rearrangement links TRBV11-2 to TRBJ2-5, with 7 bases matching TRBD1. Unmatched junction bases numbered 14, after V lost 5 bases and J lost 5 bases. This CDR3 has 16 amino acids. Germline V gene data show CDR1 as SGHAT and CDR2 as FQNNGV.

CDR3 region: CASSQDRAYGYTF. CDR3 in DNA: TGCGCCAGCAGCCAAGACAGGGCTTATGGCTACACCTTC. The chain recombines TRBV4-3 with TRBJ1-2; maybe TRBD1 (5 bases). V was trimmed by 0 bases and J by 5 bases, leaving 7 bases between them. The CDR3 contains 13 residues. The germline gives CDR1 LGHNA, CDR2 YSLEER.

The J gene is TRBJ2-5, the V gene TRBV28, with TRBD2 identical over 8 bases. Trimming took 8 bases from V and 1 from J; bases not matched to a gene: 9. This CDR3 is 15 amino acids long. Germline CDR1 MDHEN, CDR2 SYDVKM. The CDR3 sequence is CASLNGLAAQETQYF. The CDR3 DNA reads TGTGCCAGCTTGAATGGACTAGCAGCCCAAGAGACCCAGTACTTC. The complete variable domain, with remaining parts taken from reference TRBV28 and TRBJ2-5, reads DVKVTQSSRYLVKRTGEKVFLECVQDMDHENMFWYRQDPGLGLRLIYFSYDVKMKEKGDIPEGYSVSREKKERFSLILESASTNQTSMYLCASLNGLAAQETQYFGPGTRLLVL.

The chain links TRBV13 to TRBJ1-2; TRBD1 agrees at 8 bases. Germline lookup yields CDR1 PRHDT and CDR2 FYEKMQ (reference sequence). The CDR3 has 14 amino acids. V lost 2 bases and J lost 4; bases outside the gene matches: 3. DNA for the CDR3: TGTGCCAGCAGCTTAAACAGGGGGTTCTATGGCTACACCTTC. Amino acid sequence: CASSLNRGFYGYTF.

This chain links TRBV10-3 with TRBJ1-2; D ambiguous. V was cut by 0 bases and J by 12 bases, with 20 bases left in between. CDR1 is ENHRY, CDR2 SYGVKD, per germline. This CDR3 region has 15 residues. The CDR3 loop reads CAISESYLDERGDTF. The CDR3 DNA reads as TGTGCCATCAGTGAGTCCTACTTAGACGAACGCGGCGACACCTTC.

About this clone: Other DNA sequences within the sample encode an identical CDR3. J is TRBJ2-1 and V is TRBV7-8, with D possibly matching TRBD2 (5 bases). Looked up from germline, CDR1 is SGHVS and CDR2 is FQNEAQ. V lost 1 base and J lost 7, with 11 bases in between. This CDR3 has 14 amino acids. In DNA form, the CDR3 reads TGTGCCAGCAGCTTAGAGCGGTTTGGAAATGAGCAGTTCTTC. Its translation: CASSLERFGNEQFF.

The CDR3 DNA reads as TGTGCCAGCAGCCAGATGGGATATGTAGGGGGCGAATACGAGCAGTACTTC. It encodes CASSQMGYVGGEYEQYF. V is TRBV7-2 and J is TRBJ2-7, with 7 bases that match TRBD1. The V and J ends lost 5 bases and 4 bases, in that order; junction bases with no gene match: 17. CDR3 length equals 17 residues. Germline lookup yields CDR1 SGHTA and CDR2 FQGNSA.

The gene calls are TRBV6-1 and TRBJ2-5; 11 nucleotides line up with TRBD2. V was pared by 7 bases and J by 1 base, with 5 bases of the junction left unmatched. Germline loops: CDR1 MNHNS, CDR2 SASEGT. CDR3 size: 15 residues. CDR3 DNA sequence: TGTGCCAGCACACCGGGACTAGCGGCCCAAGAGACCCAGTACTTC. Translation gives CASTPGLAAQETQYF.

This chain connects TRBV13 to TRBJ1-4, with 9 bases fitting TRBD1. The length of the CDR3 is 16 residues. The germline CDR1 and CDR2 sequences are PRHDT and FYEKMQ (reference sequence). V dropped 5 bases and J dropped 0; count of bases not matched to a gene: 4. CDR3 bases: TGTGCCAGCAGCCGGGACAGGGATGCAACTAATGAAAAACTGTTTTTT. Its protein is CASSRDRDATNEKLFF.

The gene calls are TRBV28 and TRBJ2-7; 10 positions match TRBD1. CDR1 and CDR2 (germline): MDHEN, SYDVKM. The trim removed 6 bases at V and 0 bases at J, leaving 5 bases unmatched. This CDR3 spans 15 amino acids. CDR3 in amino acids: CASRPRDRGSYEQYF. The CDR3 DNA sequence: TGTGCCAGCAGGCCCCGGGACAGGGGCTCCTACGAGCAGTACTTC.

The J gene is TRBJ1-4, the V gene TRBV5-4, with a tentative D call TRBD1 (5 bases). Trimming stripped 4 bases from V and 1 base from J, with 8 bases between. Germline CDR1 reads SGHNT; CDR2 reads YYREEE (reference sequence). The CDR3 runs 14 residues. CDR3 protein: CASSLQGTNEKLFF. The CDR3 region has the DNA TGTGCCAGCAGCCTTCAGGGAACTAATGAAAAACTGTTTTTT. Combining the CDR3 with reference TRBV5-4 and TRBJ1-4 gives the whole variable domain ETGVTQSPTHLIKTRGQQVTLRCSSQSGHNTVSWYQQALGQGPQFIFQYYREEENGRGNFPPRFSGLQFPNYSSELNVNALELDDSALYLCASSLQGTNEKLFFGSGTQLSVL.

The chain couples TRBV5-4 to TRBJ2-2; 12 nucleotides line up with TRBD2. CDR1 is SGHNT, CDR2 YYREEE, per germline (reference sequence). The CDR3 loop spans 18 amino acids. V lost 4 bases and J lost 4; bases outside the gene matches: 11. The CDR3 sequence: CASSLGLAGLRTTGELFF. CDR3 sequence (DNA): TGTGCCAGCAGCCTCGGACTAGCGGGGCTGCGGACCACCGGGGAGCTGTTTTTT.

The CDR3 here is CASSSPRLAGGPAEQFF. DNA of the CDR3: TGTGCCAGCAGTTCCCCCCGACTAGCGGGAGGGCCTGCGGAGCAGTTCTTC. V is TRBV28 and J is TRBJ2-1; 14 bases match TRBD2. The CDR3 has 17 amino acids. Germline loops: CDR1 MDHEN, CDR2 SYDVKM. With V trimmed by 4 bases and J by 10 bases, 12 bases remained unmatched.

V gene TRBV28 combines with J gene TRBJ1-5; 8 bases fit TRBD1. The germline CDR1 and CDR2 sequences are MDHEN and SYDVKM. J lost 5 bases, V lost 7 bases, and 7 bases had no gene match. The CDR3 has 14 amino acids. CDR3 protein: CASNIPQGDQPQHF. The CDR3 coding sequence is TGTGCCAGCAACATACCACAGGGGGATCAGCCCCAGCATTTT. Combining the CDR3 with reference TRBV28 and TRBJ1-5 gives the whole variable domain DVKVTQSSRYLVKRTGEKVFLECVQDMDHENMFWYRQDPGLGLRLIYFSYDVKMKEKGDIPEGYSVSREKKERFSLILESASTNQTSMYLCASNIPQGDQPQHFGDGTRLSIL.

The gene calls are TRBV7-8 and TRBJ1-4, with D uncertain. The V gene's germline CDR1 is SGHVS and CDR2 FQNEAQ. Trimming removed 1 base at V and 6 bases at J, with 12 bases between. This CDR3 has 15 residues. CDR3 loop: CASSLGTDFYEKLFF. The CDR3 DNA sequence: TGTGCCAGCAGCTTAGGGACTGATTTTTATGAAAAACTGTTTTTT.